The 18 T cell receptor beta chains given below trace back to one sample, sequenced in a study of identical twins. A single record per CDR3 protein comes from TCRdb applying MiXCR to the 5' RACE reads. The data show about 890,000 distinct CDR3 sequences, roughly an eighth seen once. The same data also contributed to another study, on yellow fever vaccine responses in identical twins.

Source material: PBMCs. All receptors derive from a woman under 30 in good health.

In this sample, this clonotype turned up many times. Mismatch with germline at one junction end may stem from a read error. The rearrangement links TRBV5-1 to TRBJ2-3; 8 bases map to TRBD2. In germline, CDR1 is SGHRS, CDR2 YFSETQ. The CDR3 spans 12 residues. The CDR3 loop is CASSSSGDTQYF. The CDR3 bases are TGTGCCAGCAGTTCTAGCGGGGATACGCAGTATTTT. Variable domain in full (rest from reference TRBV5-1 and TRBJ2-3): KAGVTQTPRYLIKTRGQQVTLSCSPISGHRSVSWYQQTPGQGLQFLFEYFSETQRNKGNFPGRFSGRQFSNSRSEMNVSTLELGDSALYLCASSSSGDTQYFGPGTRLTVL.

This chain joins TRBV29-1 and TRBJ2-3; D not certain. The V and J ends lost 3 bases and 6 bases respectively, with 13 bases between them. CDR3 length: 13 residues. Germline V gives CDR1 SQVTM, CDR2 ANQGSEA. In nucleotides, the CDR3 is TGCAGCGTTGATGGTGGGCTGGCGGATACGCAGTATTTT. Encoded protein: CSVDGGLADTQYF.

The rearrangement links TRBV7-6 to TRBJ2-3; D perhaps matches TRBD1 (6 bases). There are 15 residues in the CDR3. Trimming removed 2 bases from V and 2 bases from J, with 11 bases in between. Germline CDR1 reads SGHVS; CDR2 reads FNYEAQ. DNA of the CDR3: TGTGCCAGCAGCTTAAGGTCGGGACACACAGATACGCAGTATTTT. Translation gives CASSLRSGHTDTQYF.

A few counts support this clonotype. V and J are TRBV20-1 and TRBJ2-1; D is possibly TRBD2 (5 bases). The V end lost 0 bases, the J end lost 7 bases, and 16 bases lay between the germline ends. Per germline, CDR1 DFQATT and CDR2 SNEGSKA (reference sequence). CDR3 size: 15 residues. The CDR3 spells CSARDLAQGPNEQFF. The CDR3 nucleotides are TGCAGTGCTAGAGATCTAGCCCAAGGTCCTAATGAGCAGTTCTTC.

There are a few counts of this clonotype. This rearrangement joins TRBV6-1 to TRBJ2-7; D tentatively fits TRBD1 or TRBD2 (5 bases each). Per the germline V gene, CDR1 is MNHNS and CDR2 is SASEGT. This CDR3 is built from 15 residues. V gave up 0 bases and J gave up 0 bases, with 9 bases separating them. The CDR3 DNA follows: TGTGCCAGCAGTGAAGCGCCGGGGCCCTCCTACGAGCAGTACTTC. This translates into CASSEAPGPSYEQYF.

In this sample, this clonotype turned up a few times. The V gene is TRBV27, the J gene TRBJ2-7; D is unclear. Germline lookup yields CDR1 MNHEY and CDR2 SMNVEV (reference sequence). This CDR3 has 15 amino acids. The V gene lost 6 bases and the J gene lost 5 bases, with 20 bases spanning the gap. The CDR3 sequence is CASSPRAYRTHEQYF. DNA of the CDR3: TGTGCCAGCAGCCCCCGGGCCTATAGGACCCACGAGCAGTACTTC.

This clonotype was seen ten or more times. This sequence joins TRBV10-3 and TRBJ2-1; TRBD1 aligns across 7 bases. The CDR3 loop spans 12 amino acids. Germline V gives CDR1 ENHRY, CDR2 SYGVKD. Trimming took 6 bases from V and 6 from J; bases not matched to a gene: 2. The DNA of the CDR3 is TGTGCCATCAGCGGGACAGCCAATGAGCAGTTCTTC. As protein: CAISGTANEQFF.

This clonotype is a singleton in its sample. The chain combines TRBV7-8 with TRBJ2-7; 8 bases agree with TRBD1. Germline assignment: CDR1 SGHVS and CDR2 FQNEAQ. This CDR3 contains 13 residues. V gave up 6 bases and J gave up 7 bases; unmatched junction bases: 8. The DNA of the CDR3 is TGTGCCAGCAGTTTCGACAGGGGACGAGAGCAGTACTTC. It yields the protein CASSFDRGREQYF.

This clonotype was seen only a few times. The rearrangement joins TRBV7-9 to TRBJ2-6; no definite D call. In germline, CDR1 is SEHNR, CDR2 FQNEAQ (reference sequence). CDR3 length equals 16 residues. V was trimmed by 5 bases and J by 0 bases, leaving 11 bases between them. The DNA for the CDR3 is TGTGCCAGCAGCCATACTCGTACCTCTGGGGCCAACGTCCTGACTTTC. Residues: CASSHTRTSGANVLTF.

This clonotype came up many times. The gene calls are TRBV12-3 or TRBV12-4 and TRBJ2-1; D is perhaps TRBD2 (6 bases). The CDR3 is 14 amino acids. Trimming took off 2 bases at V and 9 bases at J, with 14 bases between the two ends. This CDR3 is CASSLMGLLGEQFF. Here the CDR3 DNA reads TGTGCCAGCAGTTTAATGGGACTCCTCGGTGAGCAGTTCTTC.

The rearrangement uses TRBV11-2 and TRBJ2-5; 11 bases fit TRBD2. Per germline, CDR1 SGHAT and CDR2 FQNNGV. The CDR3 is 17 residues long. The V and J ends lost 4 bases and 5 bases, in that order; junction bases with no gene match: 12. CDR3 residues: CASSSPLHSGRAETQYF. The CDR3 nucleotides read TGTGCCAGCAGCTCTCCCCTACATAGCGGGAGGGCCGAGACCCAGTACTTC.

V is TRBV11-2 and J is TRBJ2-5; D assignment may be TRBD1 or TRBD2 (6 bases each). The CDR3 is 16 residues long. V was cut by 1 base and J by 7 bases, with 19 bases left in between. The germline V gene encodes CDR1 SGHAT and CDR2 FQNNGV. For the CDR3, the DNA is TGTGCCAGCAGCTTAGGGCAGGGGCCCCCGGAGGGGACCCAGTACTTC. Translating gives CASSLGQGPPEGTQYF.

Turning to this clonotype: The junction does not match germline at one end; this may be a read error. The chain has TRBV14 and TRBJ2-3; possible D gene TRBD2, 5 bases. The CDR3 runs to 14 residues. Germline values: CDR1 SGHDN, CDR2 FVKESK. In DNA form, the CDR3 reads TGTGCCAGCAGCCAAAGTTCTAGCACAGATATGCAGTATTTT. Its protein product is CASSQSSSTDMQYF.

CDR3 sequence: CASSYLTRQPQHF. The CDR3, as DNA: TGTGCCAGCAGTTACTTAACCAGACAGCCCCAGCATTTT. The chain links TRBV6-2 or TRBV6-3 to TRBJ1-5; D remains unclear. Germline loops: CDR1 MNHEY, CDR2 SVGEGT. Trimming removed 1 base from V and 7 bases from J, with 8 bases in between. This CDR3 is built from 13 residues.

This clonotype appeared many times. The chain combines TRBV11-2 with TRBJ2-1; 9 bases fit TRBD2. CDR3 length equals 11 residues. CDR1 is SGHAT, CDR2 FQNNGV, per germline. Losses at the gene ends were 9 bases for V and 9 bases for J; bases not matched to a gene: 3. Here the CDR3 DNA reads TGTGCCAGTAGCGGGAGTTCTGAGCAGTTCTTC. Translated: CASSGSSEQFF. The whole variable domain, filled in from reference TRBV11-2 and TRBJ2-1, reads EAGVAQSPRYKIIEKRQSVAFWCNPISGHATLYWYQQILGQGPKLLIQFQNNGVVDDSQLPKDRFSAERLKGVDSTLKIQPAKLEDSAVYLCASSGSSEQFFGPGTRLTVL.

This clonotype has more than one count but fewer than ten. The genes are TRBV15 and TRBJ1-1, with TRBD1 matching 8 bases. Trimming took 4 bases from V and 3 from J; bases not matched to a gene: 4. In germline, CDR1 is LNHNV, CDR2 YYDKDF (reference sequence). The CDR3 consists of 14 residues. CDR3 protein: CATSIDRGDTEAFF. As DNA, the CDR3 is TGTGCCACCAGCATCGACAGGGGCGACACTGAAGCTTTCTTT.

The V and J genes are TRBV5-1 and TRBJ2-1; TRBD1 agrees at 7 bases. V lost 3 bases to trimming and J lost 3 bases; unmatched junction nucleotides: 9. The CDR3 runs 16 residues. The germline gives CDR1 SGHRS, CDR2 YFSETQ. The CDR3 bases are TGCGCCAGCAGCTCAACCGGGACAGAAGACTACAATGAGCAGTTCTTC. Its translation: CASSSTGTEDYNEQFF.

This sequence joins TRBV27 and TRBJ2-1; weak D call: TRBD2 (5 bases). The CDR3 length is 15 residues. Looked up from germline, CDR1 is MNHEY and CDR2 is SMNVEV (reference sequence). The V gene lost 5 bases and the J gene lost 0 bases, with 11 bases spanning the gap. CDR3 DNA: TGTGCCAGCAGTCCAGCCACTAGCTCCTACAATGAGCAGTTCTTC. This gives the protein CASSPATSSYNEQFF.